The next 13 T cell receptor beta chains were all read from a single sample in a study of blood T cell repertoires in COVID-19. TCRdb's copy holds only in-frame clones and misses some; the assay was immunoSEQ multiplex PCR. Here the sample spans over 70,000 clones, approximately 84% being singletons. Input material: peripheral blood. The receptors stem from a man aged 55-75 years with COVID-19, enrolled during active disease.

V gene TRBV6-2 or TRBV6-3 combines with J gene TRBJ2-5; 10 bases line up with TRBD2. Trimming at V came to 4 bases and at J to 2 bases, leaving 10 bases not matched to a gene. The CDR3 is made up of 17 amino acids. The germline CDR1 and CDR2 sequences are MNHEY and SVGEGT. In DNA form, the CDR3 reads TGTGCCAGCAGTTTTCTCGCCGGGACTAGCGTACAAGAGACCCAGTACTTC. It encodes CASSFLAGTSVQETQYF.

The rearrangement joins TRBV6-4 to TRBJ2-7, with a tentative D call TRBD2 (7 bases). Germline values: CDR1 MRHNA, CDR2 SNTAGT. The CDR3 is made up of 12 amino acids. The ends were cut back, 8 bases at V and 5 bases at J, with 13 bases in the middle. CDR3 region: CASGGGPNEQYF. CDR3 DNA: TGTGCCAGCGGGGGGGGGCCGAACGAGCAGTACTTC.

J is TRBJ1-1 and V is TRBV16; D might be TRBD1 (6 bases). V was shortened by 9 bases and J by 3 bases, with 20 bases between the two germline ends. Germline V gene data show CDR1 as KGHSY and CDR2 as FQNENV. This CDR3 is built from 15 residues. DNA of the CDR3: TGTGCCAGGATATCCCTTGGGGGGGCACACACTGAAGCTTTCTTT. It yields the protein CARISLGGAHTEAFF.

In DNA, the CDR3 is TGTGCCTGGAGTACGGGGGGCGCTAATGGCTACACCTTC. Protein product: CAWSTGGANGYTF. This chain connects TRBV30 to TRBJ1-2; TRBD1 might be the D (6 bases). CDR3 length equals 13 residues. Germline CDR1 GTSNPN, CDR2 SVGIG (reference sequence). V dropped 2 bases and J dropped 6 bases, with 13 bases sitting between them.

CDR3 loop: CASTLKGDLHSGANVLTF. The CDR3 DNA is TGTGCCAGCACTTTAAAGGGGGACCTCCACTCTGGGGCCAACGTCCTGACTTTC. The chain is built from TRBV21-1 and TRBJ2-6; the table calls TRBD1, which could not be checked here. TRBV21-1 is termed a pseudogene. The CDR3 is 18 residues long.

CDR3 amino acids: CASGSGQGDGGVYEQYF. CDR3 DNA sequence: TGTGCTAGTGGTAGTGGACAGGGAGACGGTGGGGTCTACGAGCAGTACTTC. The chain employs TRBV12-5 and TRBJ2-7; 8 positions match TRBD1. From germline, CDR1 is LGHNT and CDR2 FRNRAP. The CDR3 is 17 residues long. The trim removed 5 bases at V and 3 bases at J, leaving 15 bases unmatched.

The rearrangement uses TRBV20-1 and TRBJ1-1; 7 bases agree with TRBD1. J lost 4 bases, V lost 3 bases, and 14 bases had no gene match. The V gene's germline CDR1 is DFQATT and CDR2 SNEGSKA (reference sequence). The CDR3 is made up of 16 amino acids. The CDR3 DNA sequence: TGCAGTGCTAGTCCCCCGGGGCAGGGGGTCAGCACTGAAGCTTTCTTT. Translation: CSASPPGQGVSTEAFF.

V gene TRBV28 combines with J gene TRBJ1-2, with TRBD1 as a possible D gene (5 bases). In germline, CDR1 is MDHEN, CDR2 SYDVKM. Between the trimmed V and J ends, which lost 5 bases and 2 bases, there was a span of 9 bases. The CDR3 has 13 residues. Written as DNA, the CDR3 is TGTGCCAGCAGTCTCCGACAGAACTATGGCTACACCTTC. Its translation is CASSLRQNYGYTF.

The V and J genes are TRBV28 and TRBJ1-2; 7 nucleotides line up with TRBD1. V lost 7 bases to trimming and J lost 4 bases; unmatched junction nucleotides: 12. There are 15 residues in the CDR3. CDR1 is MDHEN, CDR2 SYDVKM, per germline. This CDR3 is CASNSQSWDSYGYTF. The CDR3 DNA follows: TGTGCCAGCAACTCCCAATCGTGGGACAGCTATGGCTACACCTTC.

The chain combines TRBV7-9 with TRBJ1-4; D call uncertain. There are 13 residues in the CDR3. The germline V gene has CDR1 SEHNR and CDR2 FQNEAQ (reference sequence). V was shortened by 6 bases and J by 2 bases, with 7 bases between the two germline ends. For the CDR3, the DNA is TGTGCCAGCAGTAAGACTACTAATGAAAAACTGTTTTTT. Protein product: CASSKTTNEKLFF.

The count of this clone is one. The chain is built from TRBV29-1 and TRBJ1-3, with a tentative D call TRBD1 (5 bases). Trimming took off 4 bases at V and 2 bases at J, with 18 bases between the two ends. This CDR3 comprises 16 residues. Germline V gene sequence: CDR1 SQVTM, CDR2 ANQGSEA. CDR3 protein: CSVVLLGRDTGNTIYF. CDR3 coding DNA: TGCAGCGTTGTACTCCTGGGGCGGGATACTGGAAACACCATATATTTT.

J is TRBJ1-3 and V is TRBV7-6; possibly TRBD1 for D (6 bases). In germline, CDR1 is SGHVS, CDR2 FNYEAQ. Trimming took 5 bases from V and 1 from J, leaving 15 bases between them. CDR3 length: 16 amino acids. In DNA, the CDR3 is TGTGCCAGCAGCAGGGTAGGGGGACCTTCTGGAAACACCATATATTTT. Translation gives CASSRVGGPSGNTIYF.

The chain recombines TRBV6-1 with TRBJ1-1; TRBD1 agrees at 7 bases. This CDR3 is built from 15 residues. Trimming cost V 3 bases and J 1 base; bases outside gene matches: 5. Looked up from germline, CDR1 is MNHNS and CDR2 is SASEGT. As DNA, the CDR3 is TGTGCCAGCAGTGATACAGGGGTTACGAACACTGAAGCTTTCTTT. Its protein product is CASSDTGVTNTEAFF.